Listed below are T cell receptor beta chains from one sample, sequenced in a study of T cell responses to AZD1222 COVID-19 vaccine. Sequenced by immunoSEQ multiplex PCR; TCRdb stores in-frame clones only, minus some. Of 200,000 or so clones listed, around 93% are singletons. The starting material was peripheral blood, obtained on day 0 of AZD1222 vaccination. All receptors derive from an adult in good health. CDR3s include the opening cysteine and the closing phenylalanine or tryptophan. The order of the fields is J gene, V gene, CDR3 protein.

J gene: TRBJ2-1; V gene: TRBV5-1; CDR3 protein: CASSLSSYNEQFF
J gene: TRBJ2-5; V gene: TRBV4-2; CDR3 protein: CASSQAGKSPQETQYF
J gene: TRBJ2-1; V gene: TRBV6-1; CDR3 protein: CASSERMVTSYNEQFF
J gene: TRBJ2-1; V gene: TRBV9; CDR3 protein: CASSVGLRQGYNEQFF
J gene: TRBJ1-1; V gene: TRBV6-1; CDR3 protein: CASRELTLGQVNTEAFF
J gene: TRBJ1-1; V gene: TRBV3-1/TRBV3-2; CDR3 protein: CASSQEARGAGEAFF
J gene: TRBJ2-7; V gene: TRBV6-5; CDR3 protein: CASRQDSSYEQYF
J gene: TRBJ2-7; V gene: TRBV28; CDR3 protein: CASSKSYPGGEQYF
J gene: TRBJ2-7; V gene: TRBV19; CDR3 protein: CASSGGGLAESSYEQYF
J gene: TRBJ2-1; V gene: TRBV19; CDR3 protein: CASRLAGAYNEQFF